This T cell receptor beta chain is from a study of T cell responses to AZD1222 COVID-19 vaccine. The assay was immunoSEQ multiplex PCR, and TCRdb's table has in-frame clones only and misses some. This sample carries about 130,000 clones, roughly 92% of them seen once, and the ten largest clones take roughly 0.9%. CDR1 is SGHNT, CDR2 YENEEA, per germline. The CDR3 consists of 13 residues. V was pared by 0 bases and J by 10 bases, with 10 bases between. The chain couples TRBV11-3 to TRBJ2-1; D is unresolved. The material sequenced was peripheral blood, taken on day 0 of AZD1222 vaccination. The TCR originated in an adult in good health. The DNA for the CDR3 is TGTGCCAGCAGCTTAGAAAGTAAAACGGAGCAGTTCTTC. It specifies CASSLESKTEQFF.